This T cell receptor beta chain is drawn from a study of cytomegalovirus exposure and HLA in healthy donors. Study-wide results and limits: It was about 150 TCR beta chains that were listed as cytomegalovirus-associated.

This clone appeared a few times. Its target is unknown. Clones were read by immunoSEQ multiplex PCR, and TCRdb kept only the in-frame ones, dropping some. The top ten clones hold about 2% of a sample with roughly 56,000 clones, around nine tenths of them seen once. The germline V gene encodes CDR1 MDHEN and CDR2 SYDVKM. The CDR3 extends over 13 amino acids. V was cut by 6 bases and J by 0 bases, with 6 bases left in between. This chain connects TRBV28 to TRBJ1-5; D uncertain. The clonotype originates from a woman between 25 and 40 years old in good health and CMV-seronegative. Sequencing was carried out using PBMCs. CDR3 sequence: CASSYDSNQPQHF. CDR3 coding DNA: TGTGCCAGCAGCTACGATAGCAATCAGCCCCAGCATTTT.